This record covers a single TCR beta chain. The antigen is undetermined. The primer mix had 60 Vbeta and 13 Jbeta primers. The data were produced by immunoSEQ multiplex PCR, yet TCRdb's version contains in-frame clones alone and is incomplete. The table has about 150,000 clones, 70% to 90% seen once. The V gene's germline CDR1 is ENHRY and CDR2 SYGVKD. There are 13 residues in the CDR3. With 6 bases clipped from V and 5 bases from J, the junction kept 4 bases outside the gene matches. The data are from a study of cytomegalovirus exposure and HLA in healthy donors. Study-wide results and caveats: Most subjects had HLA-A and HLA-B alleles reportedly predicted accurately by TCR beta sequences. The dataset shows that most TCR sequences were rare, while some public TCRs occurred in many donors. A later analysis associated 15,000 or so TCR beta sequences with HLA alleles at a 0.05 false discovery rate.

The sample comprised PBMCs. The chain is built from TRBV10-3 and TRBJ2-5; 9 bases align to TRBD1. This clonotype was sampled from a man under 40 in good health and CMV-seropositive. The CDR3: CAISTGGAETQYF. CDR3 DNA: TGTGCCATCAGCACAGGGGGCGCCGAGACCCAGTACTTC.